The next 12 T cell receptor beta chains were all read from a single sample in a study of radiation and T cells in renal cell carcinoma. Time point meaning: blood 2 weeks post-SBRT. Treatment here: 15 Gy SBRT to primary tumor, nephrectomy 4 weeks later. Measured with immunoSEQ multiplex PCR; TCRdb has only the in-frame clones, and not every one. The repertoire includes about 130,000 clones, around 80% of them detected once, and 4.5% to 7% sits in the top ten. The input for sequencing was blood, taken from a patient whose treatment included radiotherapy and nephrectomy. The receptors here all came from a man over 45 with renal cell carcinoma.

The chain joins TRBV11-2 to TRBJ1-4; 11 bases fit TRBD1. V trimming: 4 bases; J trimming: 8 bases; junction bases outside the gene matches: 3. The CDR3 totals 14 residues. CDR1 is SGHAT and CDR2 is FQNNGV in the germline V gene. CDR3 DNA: TGTGCCAGCAGCTCGGGACAGGGGGAGGAAAAACTGTTTTTT. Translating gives CASSSGQGEEKLFF.

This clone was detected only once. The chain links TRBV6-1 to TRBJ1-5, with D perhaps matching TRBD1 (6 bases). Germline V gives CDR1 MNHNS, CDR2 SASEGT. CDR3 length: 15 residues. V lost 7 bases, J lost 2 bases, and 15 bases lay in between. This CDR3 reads CASTEGGHRNQPQHF. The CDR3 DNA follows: TGTGCCAGCACCGAAGGGGGGCATCGCAATCAGCCCCAGCATTTT.

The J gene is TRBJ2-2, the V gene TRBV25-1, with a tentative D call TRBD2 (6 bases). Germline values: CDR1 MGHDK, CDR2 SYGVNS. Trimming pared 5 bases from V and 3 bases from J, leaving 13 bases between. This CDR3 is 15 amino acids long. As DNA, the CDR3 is TGTGCCAGCAGTCTAACTAGCCCGGACACCGGGGAGCTGTTTTTT. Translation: CASSLTSPDTGELFF.

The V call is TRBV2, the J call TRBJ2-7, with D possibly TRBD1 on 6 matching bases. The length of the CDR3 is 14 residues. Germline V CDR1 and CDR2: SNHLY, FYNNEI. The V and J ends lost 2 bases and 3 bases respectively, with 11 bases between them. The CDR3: CASSEKGHHYEQYF. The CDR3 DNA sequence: TGTGCCAGCAGTGAAAAGGGACACCACTACGAGCAGTACTTC.

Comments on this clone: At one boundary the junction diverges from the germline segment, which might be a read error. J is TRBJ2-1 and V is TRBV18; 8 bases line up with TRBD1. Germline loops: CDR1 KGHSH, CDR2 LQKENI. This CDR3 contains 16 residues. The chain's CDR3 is CACSSVGTGSYNEQFF. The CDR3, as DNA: TGTGCCTGCTCCTCCGTGGGGACAGGCTCCTACAATGAGCAGTTCTTC.

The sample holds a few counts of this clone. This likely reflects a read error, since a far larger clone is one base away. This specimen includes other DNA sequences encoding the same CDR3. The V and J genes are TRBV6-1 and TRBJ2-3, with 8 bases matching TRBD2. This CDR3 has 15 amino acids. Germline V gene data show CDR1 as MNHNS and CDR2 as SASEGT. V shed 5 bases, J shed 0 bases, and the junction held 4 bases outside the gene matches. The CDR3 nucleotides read TGTGCCAGCAGTTTTGCGGGGGGCAGCACAGATACGCAGTATTTT. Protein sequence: CASSFAGGSTDTQYF.

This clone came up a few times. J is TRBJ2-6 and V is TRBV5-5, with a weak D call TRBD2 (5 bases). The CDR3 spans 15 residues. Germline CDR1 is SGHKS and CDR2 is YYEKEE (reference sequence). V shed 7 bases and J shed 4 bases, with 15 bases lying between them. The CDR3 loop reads CASGSSVPGANVLTF. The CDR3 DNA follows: TGTGCCAGCGGGAGTTCAGTGCCCGGGGCCAACGTCCTGACTTTC. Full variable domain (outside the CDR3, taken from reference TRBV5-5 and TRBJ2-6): DAGVTQSPTHLIKTRGQQVTLRCSPISGHKSVSWYQQVLGQGPQFIFQYYEKEERGRGNFPDRFSARQFPNYSSELNVNALLLGDSALYLCASGSSVPGANVLTFGAGSRLTVL.

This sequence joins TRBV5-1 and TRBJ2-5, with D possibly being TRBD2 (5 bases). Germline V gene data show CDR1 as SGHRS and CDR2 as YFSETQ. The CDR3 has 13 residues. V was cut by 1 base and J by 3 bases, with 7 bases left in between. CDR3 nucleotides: TGCGCCAGCAGCTTGCTAGCTAAAGAGACCCAGTACTTC. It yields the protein CASSLLAKETQYF.

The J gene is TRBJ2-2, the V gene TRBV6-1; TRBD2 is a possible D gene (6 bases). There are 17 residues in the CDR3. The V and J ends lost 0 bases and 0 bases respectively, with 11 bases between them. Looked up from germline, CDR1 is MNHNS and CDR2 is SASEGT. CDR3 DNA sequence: TGTGCCAGCAGTGAAGCAAACGCGGGGACGAACACCGGGGAGCTGTTTTTT. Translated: CASSEANAGTNTGELFF.

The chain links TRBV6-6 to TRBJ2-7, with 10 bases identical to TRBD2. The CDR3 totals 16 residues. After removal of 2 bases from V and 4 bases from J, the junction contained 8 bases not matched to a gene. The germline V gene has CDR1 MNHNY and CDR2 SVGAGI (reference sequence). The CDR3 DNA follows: TGTGCCAGCAGTTACGGTTCGGCTAGCGGGAGATACGAGCAGTACTTC. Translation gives CASSYGSASGRYEQYF.

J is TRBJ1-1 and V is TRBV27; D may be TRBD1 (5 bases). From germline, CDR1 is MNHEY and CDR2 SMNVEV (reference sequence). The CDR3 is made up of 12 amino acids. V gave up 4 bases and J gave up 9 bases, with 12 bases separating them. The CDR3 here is CASSWGEGQAFF. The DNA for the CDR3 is TGTGCCAGCAGTTGGGGGGAGGGACAAGCTTTCTTT.

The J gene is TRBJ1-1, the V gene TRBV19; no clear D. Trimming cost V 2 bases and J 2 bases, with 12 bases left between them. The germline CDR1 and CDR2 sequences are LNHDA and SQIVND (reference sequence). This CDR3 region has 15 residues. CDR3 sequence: CASSINSGHNTEAFF. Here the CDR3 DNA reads TGTGCCAGTAGTATAAATTCAGGCCATAACACTGAAGCTTTCTTT.